Presented here are 5 T cell receptor beta chains from one specimen sequenced in a study of cytomegalovirus exposure and HLA in healthy donors. The PCR ran on 60 Vbeta and 13 Jbeta primers. The table came from immunoSEQ multiplex PCR; TCRdb's copy has only in-frame clones and leaves some out. The table includes about 80,000 clones, around three quarters detected once. Sequencing was carried out using PBMCs. Every receptor here comes from a middle-aged woman in good health and CMV-seropositive.

The chain links TRBV28 to TRBJ2-7; the match to TRBD2 covers 9 bases. In germline, CDR1 is MDHEN, CDR2 SYDVKM. J lost 6 bases, V lost 5 bases, and 11 bases had no gene match. The CDR3 loop spans 15 amino acids. The DNA for the CDR3 is TGTGCCAGCAGTCGTAGCGGGAGCAGTATTGTCGAGCAGTACTTC. Amino acids: CASSRSGSSIVEQYF.

The J gene is TRBJ1-1, the V gene TRBV5-4, with 9 bases matching TRBD1. V was clipped by 3 bases and J by 5 bases; unmatched bases: 5. The CDR3 runs to 14 residues. In germline, CDR1 is SGHNT, CDR2 YYREEE (reference sequence). This CDR3 is CASSSGTGRTEAFF. The DNA of the CDR3 is TGTGCCAGCAGCTCGGGGACAGGGCGGACTGAAGCTTTCTTT.

CDR3 nucleotides: TGCGCCAGCAGCCTGGAGACTAGCGCCGTTCCCCAAATTCAGTACTTC. Amino acids: CASSLETSAVPQIQYF. This chain joins TRBV5-1 and TRBJ2-4, with 8 bases matching TRBD2. The CDR3 extends over 16 amino acids. CDR1 and CDR2 (germline): SGHRS, YFSETQ. Trimming cost V 4 bases and J 10 bases; bases outside gene matches: 16.

The V gene is TRBV30, the J gene TRBJ2-3, with a weak D call TRBD2 (6 bases). Trimming took off 6 bases at V and 1 base at J, with 17 bases between the two ends. The V gene's germline CDR1 is GTSNPN and CDR2 SVGIG (reference sequence). The CDR3 loop spans 15 amino acids. For the CDR3, the DNA is TGTGCCTGCCCACTACTCGGGGGAGGCACAGATACGCAGTATTTT. Translated: CACPLLGGGTDTQYF.

This chain joins TRBV25-1 and TRBJ2-3; 10 nucleotides agree with TRBD2. The CDR3 totals 15 residues. Unmatched junction bases numbered 1, after V lost 1 base and J lost 3 bases. CDR1 is MGHDK and CDR2 is SYGVNS in the germline V gene. The CDR3 bases are TGTGCCAGCAGTGAATCACTAGCGGGGACAGATACGCAGTATTTT. Its protein is CASSESLAGTDTQYF.